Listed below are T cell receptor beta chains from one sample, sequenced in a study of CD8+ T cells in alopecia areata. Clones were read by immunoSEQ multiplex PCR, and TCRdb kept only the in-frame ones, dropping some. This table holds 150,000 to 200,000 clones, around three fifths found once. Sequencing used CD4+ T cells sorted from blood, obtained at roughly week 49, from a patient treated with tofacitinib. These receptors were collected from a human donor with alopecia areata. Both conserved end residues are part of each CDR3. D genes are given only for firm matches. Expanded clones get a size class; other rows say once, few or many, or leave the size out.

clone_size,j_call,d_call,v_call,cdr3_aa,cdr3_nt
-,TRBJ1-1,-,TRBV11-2,CASSLDLAGVHTEAFF,TGTGCCAGCAGCTTAGATTTAGCAGGGGTTCACACTGAAGCTTTCTTT
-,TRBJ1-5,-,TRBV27,CASSPRDGGGPQHF,TGTGCCAGCAGTCCCCGGGACGGTGGCGGGCCCCAGCATTTT
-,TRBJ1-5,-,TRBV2,CASSGISSNQPQHF,TGTGCCAGCAGTGGAATATCTAGCAATCAGCCCCAGCATTTT
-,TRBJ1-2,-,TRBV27,CASSPRFQGGGYTF,TGTGCCAGCAGTCCGCGTTTCCAGGGCGGTGGCTACACCTTC
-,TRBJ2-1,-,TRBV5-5,CASSVSPRGTDEQFF,TGTGCCAGCAGCGTTTCCCCTCGGGGGACCGATGAGCAGTTCTTC
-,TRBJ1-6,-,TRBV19,CASSMSGDSPLHF,TGTGCCAGTAGTATGTCAGGGGATTCACCCCTCCACTTT
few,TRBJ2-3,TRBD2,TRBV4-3,CASSQWTSGAADTQYF,TGCGCCAGCAGCCAGTGGACTAGCGGGGCGGCGGATACGCAGTATTTT
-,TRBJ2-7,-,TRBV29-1,CSVRQTYEQYF,TGCAGCGTTCGACAGACCTACGAGCAGTACTTC
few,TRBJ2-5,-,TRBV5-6,CASSLASGGAQETQYF,TGTGCCAGCAGCTTGGCGTCAGGCGGGGCCCAAGAGACCCAGTACTTC
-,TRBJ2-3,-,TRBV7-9,CASSYSDTQYF,TGTGCCAGCAGCTATTCAGATACGCAGTATTTT
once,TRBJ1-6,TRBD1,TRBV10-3,CAISSDRGQSPLHF,TGTGCCATCAGCTCGGACAGGGGTCAATCACCCCTCCACTTT
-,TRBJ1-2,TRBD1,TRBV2,CASSETGQGYGYTF,TGTGCCAGCAGTGAAACGGGACAGGGCTATGGCTACACCTTC
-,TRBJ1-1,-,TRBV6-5,CASSLVRNTEAFF,TGTGCCAGCAGTTTAGTAAGGAACACTGAAGCTTTCTTT
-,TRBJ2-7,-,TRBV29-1,CSVGGRTYEQYF,TGCAGCGTTGGGGGGAGGACCTACGAGCAGTACTTC
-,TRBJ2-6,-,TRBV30,CAWSLYSGANVLTF,TGTGCCTGGAGCCTCTACTCTGGGGCCAACGTCCTGACTTTC
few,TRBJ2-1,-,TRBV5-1,CASSLAPQSNNEQFF,TGCGCCAGCAGCTTGGCCCCACAGTCAAACAATGAGCAGTTCTTC
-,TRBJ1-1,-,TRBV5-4,CASSPGTARPNTEAFF,TGTGCCAGCAGCCCGGGGACGGCGAGACCGAACACTGAAGCTTTCTTT
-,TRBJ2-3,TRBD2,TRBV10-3,CAIKRTSGADTQYF,TGTGCCATCAAGAGGACTAGCGGGGCAGATACGCAGTATTTT
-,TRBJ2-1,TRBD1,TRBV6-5,CASSSTPSGTGQFF,TGTGCCAGCAGTTCAACCCCCTCCGGGACAGGGCAGTTCTTC
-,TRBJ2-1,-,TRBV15,CATSTGGRSVSYNEQFF,TGTGCCACCAGCACTGGGGGGCGGAGTGTCTCCTACAATGAGCAGTTCTTC
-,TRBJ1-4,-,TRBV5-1,CASSLAGTNEKLFF,TGCGCCAGCAGCTTAGCGGGAACTAATGAAAAACTGTTTTTT
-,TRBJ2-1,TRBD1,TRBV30,CAWSTGQNNEQFF,TGTGCCTGGAGTACGGGACAGAACAATGAGCAGTTCTTC
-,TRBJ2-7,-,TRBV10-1,CASPGAGDHEQYF,TGCGCCTCTCCCGGGGCAGGGGACCACGAGCAGTACTTC
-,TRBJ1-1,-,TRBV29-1,CSVGEGVLSEAFF,TGCAGCGTTGGAGAGGGGGTCCTCAGTGAAGCTTTCTTT
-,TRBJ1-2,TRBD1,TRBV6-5,CASNPNAGQGTNTF,TGTGCCAGCAACCCAAATGCCGGACAGGGAACGAACACCTTC
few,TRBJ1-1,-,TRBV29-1,CSVEEAFF,TGCAGCGTTGAAGAAGCTTTCTTT
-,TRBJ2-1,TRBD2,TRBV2,CASSQGLAVQFF,TGTGCCAGCAGCCAAGGACTAGCAGTGCAGTTCTTC
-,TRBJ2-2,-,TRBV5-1,CASNDKSNTGELFF,TGCGCCAGCAACGACAAGTCGAACACCGGGGAGCTGTTTTTT
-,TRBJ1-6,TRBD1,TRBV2,CASSARTGGSPLHF,TGTGCCAGCAGTGCTAGGACAGGTGGCTCACCCCTCCACTTT
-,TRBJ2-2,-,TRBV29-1,CSVVVGAGELFF,TGCAGCGTTGTTGTTGGGGCCGGGGAGCTGTTTTTT
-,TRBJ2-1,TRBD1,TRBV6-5,CASTKGAGSEQFF,TGTGCCAGCACAAAGGGGGCAGGGAGTGAGCAGTTCTTC
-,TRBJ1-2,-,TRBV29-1,CSASAGANYGYTF,TGCAGCGCGTCGGCAGGGGCGAACTATGGCTACACCTTC
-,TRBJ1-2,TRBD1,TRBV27,CASSPGDRDNYGYTF,TGTGCCAGCAGCCCGGGGGACAGGGATAACTATGGCTACACCTTC
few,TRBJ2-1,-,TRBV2,CASFPRTGSYNEQFF,TGTGCCAGCTTCCCCCGGACTGGTTCCTACAATGAGCAGTTCTTC
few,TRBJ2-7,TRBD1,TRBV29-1,CSVGTGGEYEQYF,TGCAGCGTGGGGACAGGGGGCGAGTACGAGCAGTACTTC
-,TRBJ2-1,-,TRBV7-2,CASSLADQQFF,TGTGCCAGCAGCTTAGCGGACCAGCAGTTCTTC
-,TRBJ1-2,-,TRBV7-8,CASSPIQETNYGYTF,TGTGCCAGCAGCCCAATACAGGAGACTAACTATGGCTACACCTTC
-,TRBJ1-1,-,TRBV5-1,CASSLTAMNTEAFF,TGCGCCAGCAGCTTGACAGCGATGAACACTGAAGCTTTCTTT